This T cell receptor (beta chain) was retrieved from a study of shared clonotypes between healthy human individuals. Whole-study results and caveats: Sequencing depth was predicted to influence how clonotypes are shared among donors.

V was shortened by 6 bases and J by 7 bases, with 13 bases between the two germline ends. Per germline, CDR1 SEHNR and CDR2 FQNEAQ (reference sequence). This CDR3 is built from 13 residues. Remarks on this clone: The antigen is not known.

Terminally differentiated effector memory CD45RA+ cells were left out of the naive CD8 fraction, which was CD45RO-negative and positively selected for CCR7. Nashville, Tennessee was home to all donors, who were Caucasian adults. Assay used: immunoSEQ multiplex PCR; TCRdb lists only in-frame clones, some missing. The table lists hundreds of thousands of clones, 92% of them singletons. This TCR was sampled from a man aged 30 to 45 in good health. Input material: naive CD8+ T cells sorted from blood. The J gene is TRBJ2-1, the V gene TRBV7-9; D gene uncertain. CDR3 protein: CASSYYHENEQFF. CDR3 nucleotide sequence: TGTGCCAGCAGTTACTACCACGAAAATGAGCAGTTCTTC.